This T cell receptor beta chain was obtained from a study of blood T cell repertoires in COVID-19. Across the study: COVID-19 samples from acute and convalescent phases originated in the United States, Italy and Spain. Sources were T cells, B-cell-depleted T cells, or PBMCs; the material itself was cDNA or gDNA.

Authors' methods: Cell counts per sample came from amplifying reference gene primers. Some clones are missing from TCRdb's copy, which holds only in-frame ones; the method was immunoSEQ multiplex PCR. The V and J calls and clone size are taken from that table; D and trimming were inferred from the DNA. Of some 250,000 clones in the sample, approximately 90% are singletons; the top ten hold 0.99%. The CDR3 runs 14 residues. Germline V lookup: CDR1 LNHDA, CDR2 SQIVND (reference sequence). Germline trimming cut 3 bases from V and 4 bases from J; bases unmatched to any gene: 5. Sequenced material: peripheral blood. The origin of this receptor is a woman between 40 and 50 years old who had recovered from COVID-19. The rearrangement joins TRBV19 to TRBJ2-7, with 8 bases lining up with TRBD2. The CDR3 sequence is CASSMGGLGYEQYF. CDR3 in DNA: TGTGCCAGTAGTATGGGGGGACTAGGTTACGAGCAGTACTTC.